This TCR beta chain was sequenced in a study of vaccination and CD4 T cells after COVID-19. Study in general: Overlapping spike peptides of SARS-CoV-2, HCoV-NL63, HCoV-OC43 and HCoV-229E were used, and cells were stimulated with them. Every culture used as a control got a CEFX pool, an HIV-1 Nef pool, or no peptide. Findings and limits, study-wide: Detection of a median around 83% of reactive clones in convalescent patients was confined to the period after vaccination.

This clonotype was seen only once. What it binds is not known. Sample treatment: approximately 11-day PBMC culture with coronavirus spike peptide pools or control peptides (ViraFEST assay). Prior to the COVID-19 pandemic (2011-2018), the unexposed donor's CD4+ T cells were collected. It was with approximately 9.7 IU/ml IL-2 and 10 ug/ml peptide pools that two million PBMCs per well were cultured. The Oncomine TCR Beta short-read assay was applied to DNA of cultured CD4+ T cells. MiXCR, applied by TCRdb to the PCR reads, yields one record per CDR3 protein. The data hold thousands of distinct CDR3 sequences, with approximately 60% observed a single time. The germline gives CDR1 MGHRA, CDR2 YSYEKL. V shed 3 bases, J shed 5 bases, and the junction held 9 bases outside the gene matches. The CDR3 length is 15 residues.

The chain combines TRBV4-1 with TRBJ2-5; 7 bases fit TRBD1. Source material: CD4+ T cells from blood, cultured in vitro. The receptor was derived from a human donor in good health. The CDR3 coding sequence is TGCGCCAGCAGCCAGGTGACAGGGTGGTTGGAGACCCAGTACTTC. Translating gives CASSQVTGWLETQYF.